This T cell receptor beta chain was sequenced in a study of shared clonotypes between healthy human individuals. Study-level background: Aged between 18 and 49, the donors were a couple of women and three men.

Libraries were prepared by immunoSEQ multiplex PCR; TCRdb keeps only in-frame clonotypes and omits some of them. The sample includes millions of clones, 85% to 95% of them seen just once. As to this clone: The antigen is not known.

Study conclusions and caveats: Genetic and exposure-history diversity was limited by the few donors. Compared with clonotypes that all four donors shared, non-shared clonotypes had lower generation probabilities.

The sequence was collected from a man in his late teens or twenties in good health. The sample consisted of naive CD4+ T cells sorted from blood. Subset defined: CD45RA+ positively selected.

CDR3 amino acids: CSRGAKETQYF. For the CDR3, the DNA is TGCAGCAGGGGGGCCAAAGAGACCCAGTACTTC. The genes are TRBV20-1 and TRBJ2-5, with D perhaps matching TRBD1 (7 bases). Germline values: CDR1 DFQATT, CDR2 SNEGSKA (reference sequence). The CDR3 contains 11 residues.